This T cell receptor (beta chain) was documented in a study of T-cell reconstitution after alpha-beta-depleted transplantation in children. The library targeted TCRbeta and was prepared with unique molecular identifiers. From the PCR reads, TCRdb called clonotypes with MiXCR, one entry per CDR3 protein. Altogether hundreds of thousands of distinct CDR3 sequences are present, 16% being singletons, with the ten largest covering 0.9% to 1.2%. This clonotype was observed many times. The CDR3 runs to 15 residues. Trimming cost V 3 bases and J 2 bases; bases outside gene matches: 5. The source of this sequence is a human donor who donated a stem cell graft to a child with acute myeloid leukemia. The V and J genes are TRBV12-3 or TRBV12-4 and TRBJ2-3; 7 bases are a match to TRBD2. Sequencing was performed on PBMCs from the stem cell graft donor, taken from the stem cell graft. The CDR3 sequence is CASSFGGGVTDTQYF. CDR3 DNA: TGTGCCAGCAGTTTCGGCGGGGGTGTCACAGATACGCAGTATTTT.